This note documents a single T cell receptor (beta chain) sequence. The antigen is unknown. The time point denotes: week 47, end of study. The investigators gave 300 ug of mutant IDH1 20-mer peptide in each vaccine dose, together with topical imiquimod. The data were produced by immunoSEQ multiplex PCR, yet TCRdb's version contains in-frame clones alone and is incomplete. The sample has around 60,000 clones; 75% to 90% are singletons. V gave up 0 bases and J gave up 2 bases; unmatched junction bases: 0. This CDR3 is built from 15 residues. Per the germline V gene, CDR1 is SGHRS and CDR2 is YFSETQ. This specimen belongs to a study of a mutant IDH1 vaccine in newly diagnosed glioma. Background on the study: With temozolomide cycles, or 4-6 weeks after radiotherapy alone, vaccination was started.

The specimen was PBMCs, collected from a glioma patient whose treatment included an IDH1 peptide vaccine. V usage is TRBV5-1 and J usage is TRBJ1-5; 9 nucleotides match TRBD1. This sequence was found in a man under 40 with glioma. CDR3 sequence: CASSLGTGGNQPQHF. DNA of the CDR3: TGCGCCAGCAGCTTGGGGACAGGGGGCAATCAGCCCCAGCATTTT.